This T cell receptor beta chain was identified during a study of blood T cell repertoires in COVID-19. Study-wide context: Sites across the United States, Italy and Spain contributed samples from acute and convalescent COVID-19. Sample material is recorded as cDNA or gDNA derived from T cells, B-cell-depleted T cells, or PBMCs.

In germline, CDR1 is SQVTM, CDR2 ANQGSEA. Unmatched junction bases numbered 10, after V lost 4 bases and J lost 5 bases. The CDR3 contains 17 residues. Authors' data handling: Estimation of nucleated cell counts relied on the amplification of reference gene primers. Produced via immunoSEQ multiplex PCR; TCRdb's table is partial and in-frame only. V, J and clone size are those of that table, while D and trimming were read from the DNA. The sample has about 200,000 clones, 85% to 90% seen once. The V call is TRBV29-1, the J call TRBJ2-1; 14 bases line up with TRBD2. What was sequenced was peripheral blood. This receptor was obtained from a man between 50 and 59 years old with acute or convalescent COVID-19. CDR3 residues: CSVAYGTSGSSHNEQFF. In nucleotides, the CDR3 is TGCAGCGTTGCCTACGGGACTAGCGGGAGCAGTCACAATGAGCAGTTCTTC.